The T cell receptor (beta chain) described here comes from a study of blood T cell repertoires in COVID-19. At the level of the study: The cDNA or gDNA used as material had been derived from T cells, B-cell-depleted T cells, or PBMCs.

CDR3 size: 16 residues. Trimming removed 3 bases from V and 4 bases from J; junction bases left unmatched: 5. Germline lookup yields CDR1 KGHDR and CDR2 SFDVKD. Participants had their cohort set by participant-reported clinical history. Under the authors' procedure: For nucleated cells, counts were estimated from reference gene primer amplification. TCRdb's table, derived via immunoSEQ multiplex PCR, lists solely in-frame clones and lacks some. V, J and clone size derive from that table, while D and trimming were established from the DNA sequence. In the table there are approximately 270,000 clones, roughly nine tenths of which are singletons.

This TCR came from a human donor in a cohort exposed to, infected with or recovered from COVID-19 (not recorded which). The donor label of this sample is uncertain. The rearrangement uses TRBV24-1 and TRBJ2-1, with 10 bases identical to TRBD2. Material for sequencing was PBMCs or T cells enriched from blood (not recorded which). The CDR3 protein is CATSDTSGVIYNEQFF. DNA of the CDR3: TGTGCCACCAGTGATACTAGCGGGGTAATATACAATGAGCAGTTCTTC.